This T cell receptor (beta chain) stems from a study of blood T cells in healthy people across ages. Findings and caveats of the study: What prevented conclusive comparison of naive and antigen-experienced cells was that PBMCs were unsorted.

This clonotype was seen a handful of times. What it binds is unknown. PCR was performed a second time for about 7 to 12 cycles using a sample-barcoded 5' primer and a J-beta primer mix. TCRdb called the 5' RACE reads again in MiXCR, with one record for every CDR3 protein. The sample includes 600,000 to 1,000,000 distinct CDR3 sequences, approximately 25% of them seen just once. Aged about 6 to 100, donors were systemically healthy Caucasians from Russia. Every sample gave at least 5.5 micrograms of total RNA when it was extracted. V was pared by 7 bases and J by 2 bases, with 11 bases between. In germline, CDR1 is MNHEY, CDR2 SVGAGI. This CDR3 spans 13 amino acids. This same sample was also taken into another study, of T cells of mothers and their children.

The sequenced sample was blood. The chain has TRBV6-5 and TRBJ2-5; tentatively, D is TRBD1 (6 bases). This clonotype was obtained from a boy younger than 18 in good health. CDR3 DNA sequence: TGTGCCAGCACCGACAGGCGGCAAGAGACCCAGTACTTC. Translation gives CASTDRRQETQYF.